This TCR beta chain was captured by sequencing in a study of T cell responses to AZD1222 COVID-19 vaccine. On the study more broadly: Combined were second doses at about 4 or about 12 weeks.

In the case of this clone: Its antigen is not identified.

Overall study findings and caveats: Among the donors, most were white British and more were female, and clonal diversity was possibly underestimated.

V shed 5 bases and J shed 4 bases, with 17 bases lying between them. This CDR3 comprises 15 residues. The germline V gene encodes CDR1 SNHLY and CDR2 FYNNEI. The assay was immunoSEQ multiplex PCR, and TCRdb's table has in-frame clones only and misses some. The sample includes more than 150,000 clones, approximately 94% of them seen just once. The chain has TRBV2 and TRBJ1-2; weak D call: TRBD1 (5 bases). The sequence was obtained from an adult in good health. The material was peripheral blood, obtained on day 0 of AZD1222 vaccination. The CDR3 DNA reads TGTGCCAGCAGTTGGGACGTGGAGCTCCTCTATGGCTACACCTTC. This codes for CASSWDVELLYGYTF. Looking up the rest from reference TRBV2 and TRBJ1-2 gives the full variable domain: EPEVTQTPSHQVTQMGQEVILRCVPISNHLYFYWYRQILGQKVEFLVSFYNNEISEKSEIFDDQFSVERPDGSNFTLKIRSTKLEDSAMYFCASSWDVELLYGYTFGSGTRLTVV.